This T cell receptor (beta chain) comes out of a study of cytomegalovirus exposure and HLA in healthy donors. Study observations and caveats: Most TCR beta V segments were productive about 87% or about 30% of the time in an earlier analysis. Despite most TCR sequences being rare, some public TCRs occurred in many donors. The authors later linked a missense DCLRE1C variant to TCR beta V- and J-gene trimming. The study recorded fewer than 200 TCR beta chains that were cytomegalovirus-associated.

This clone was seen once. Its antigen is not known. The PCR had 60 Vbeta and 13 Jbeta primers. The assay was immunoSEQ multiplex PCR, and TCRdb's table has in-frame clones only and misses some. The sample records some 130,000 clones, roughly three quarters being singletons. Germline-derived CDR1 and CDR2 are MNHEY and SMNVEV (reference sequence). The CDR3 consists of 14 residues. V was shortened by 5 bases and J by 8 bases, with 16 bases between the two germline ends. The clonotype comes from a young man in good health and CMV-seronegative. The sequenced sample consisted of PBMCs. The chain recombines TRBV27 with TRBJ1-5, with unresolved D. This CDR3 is CASSPLGGVEPQHF. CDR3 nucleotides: TGTGCCAGCAGTCCCTTAGGCGGGGTGGAGCCCCAGCATTTT.